These 13 T cell receptor beta chains came from one sample sequenced in a study of control samples from healthy donors and cancer patients. Some clones are missing from TCRdb's copy, which holds only in-frame ones; the method was immunoSEQ multiplex PCR. The data contain approximately 90,000 clones, around four fifths of them seen just once; the ten biggest clones take up roughly 18%. Sample: blood. The receptor source for this set is a man aged 30 to 39 in good health.

The genes are TRBV6-5 and TRBJ2-4; D is perhaps TRBD1 or TRBD2 (5 bases each). This CDR3 has 14 amino acids. From germline, CDR1 is MNHEY and CDR2 SVGAGI. Trimming pared 6 bases from V and 0 bases from J, leaving 9 bases between. The CDR3 is CASSRDGAKNIQYF. The CDR3 DNA is TGTGCCAGCAGCAGGGACGGAGCCAAAAACATTCAGTACTTC.

The genes are TRBV7-9 and TRBJ1-5; D is unclear. Trimming cost V 3 bases and J 1 base, with 1 base left between them. The CDR3 has 12 amino acids. In germline, CDR1 is SEHNR, CDR2 FQNEAQ (reference sequence). CDR3 nucleotides: TGTGCCAGCAGCTTGAGCAATCAGCCCCAGCATTTT. This gives the protein CASSLSNQPQHF.

The chain combines TRBV4-1 with TRBJ1-4; 7 bases fit TRBD1. The CDR3 is 12 amino acids. The germline CDR1 and CDR2 sequences are MGHRA and YSYEKL. The ends lost 5 bases at V and 8 bases at J; junction bases unmatched: 2. The CDR3 bases are TGCGCCAGCAGCGAGACAGGGGAAAAACTGTTTTTT. Protein: CASSETGEKLFF.

The genes are TRBV11-1 and TRBJ2-1; D remains ambiguous. This CDR3 has 13 residues. With 5 bases removed from V and 9 bases from J, the gap between germline ends came to 14 bases. Germline loops: CDR1 SGHAT, CDR2 FQDESV (reference sequence). The CDR3 loop is CASSDPSPGEQFF. The CDR3 DNA follows: TGTGCCAGCAGCGATCCATCCCCGGGTGAGCAGTTCTTC. Full variable domain (rest looked up from reference TRBV11-1 and TRBJ2-1): EAEVAQSPRYKITEKSQAVAFWCDPISGHATLYWYRQILGQGPELLVQFQDESVVDDSQLPKDRFSAERLKGVDSTLKIQPAELGDSAMYLCASSDPSPGEQFFGPGTRLTVL.

CDR3 region: CASSPPRNSPLHF. Here the CDR3 DNA reads TGTGCCAGCAGTCCCCCACGGAATTCACCCCTCCACTTT. The chain is built from TRBV12-3 or TRBV12-4 and TRBJ1-6; the D is unclear. V dropped 5 bases and J dropped 7 bases, with 9 bases sitting between them. CDR3 length equals 13 residues.

This chain connects TRBV2 to TRBJ2-7; TRBD1 aligns across 8 bases. This CDR3 has 12 amino acids. The trim removed 9 bases at V and 2 bases at J, leaving 3 bases unmatched. Germline V CDR1 and CDR2: SNHLY, FYNNEI. CDR3 sequence: CASGQGAYEQYF. The CDR3 region has the DNA TGTGCCAGTGGACAGGGAGCCTACGAGCAGTACTTC.

The chain uses TRBV9 and TRBJ2-3, with D hard to call. Germline CDR1 SGDLS, CDR2 YYNGEE. The CDR3 consists of 11 residues. Between the trimmed V and J ends, which lost 0 bases and 5 bases, there was a span of 1 base. Written as DNA, the CDR3 is TGTGCCAGCAGCGTAGGAGATACGCAGTATTTT. Translating gives CASSVGDTQYF.

The chain joins TRBV19 to TRBJ2-7; 9 bases match TRBD2. This CDR3 is built from 17 residues. Germline V CDR1 and CDR2: LNHDA, SQIVND (reference sequence). V shed 5 bases, J shed 1 base, and the junction held 12 bases outside the gene matches. CDR3 residues: CASSPRPLAGESYEQYF. CDR3 DNA sequence: TGTGCCAGTAGTCCCCGACCGTTAGCGGGGGAGTCCTACGAGCAGTACTTC.

The chain has TRBV25-1 and TRBJ1-6, with 7 bases lining up with TRBD1. Germline-derived CDR1 and CDR2 are MGHDK and SYGVNS. Trimming took 6 bases from V and 7 from J; bases not matched to a gene: 6. The CDR3 consists of 14 residues. This chain's CDR3 is CASRLGTDNSPLHF. The CDR3 region has the DNA TGTGCCAGCAGACTCGGGACAGACAATTCACCCCTCCACTTT.

V gene TRBV18 combines with J gene TRBJ2-3; D might be TRBD2 (7 bases). Germline CDR1 KGHSH, CDR2 LQKENI. Trimming cost V 1 base and J 5 bases, with 19 bases left between them. The CDR3 runs 17 residues. The CDR3 spells CASSPQPGGQSKDTQYF. The CDR3 nucleotides read TGTGCCAGCTCACCACAGCCGGGAGGACAGTCGAAAGATACGCAGTATTTT.

V usage is TRBV5-1 and J usage is TRBJ2-7; D ambiguous. Per germline, CDR1 SGHRS and CDR2 YFSETQ. The V end lost 4 bases, the J end lost 5 bases, and 16 bases lay between the germline ends. The CDR3 spans 14 residues. In DNA, the CDR3 is TGCGCCAGCAGCCTGGACGGTACGAGACACGAGCAGTACTTC. This encodes CASSLDGTRHEQYF.

V gene TRBV27 combines with J gene TRBJ1-1; D may be TRBD1 (5 bases). Trimming pared 6 bases from V and 1 base from J, leaving 12 bases between. Germline V lookup: CDR1 MNHEY, CDR2 SMNVEV (reference sequence). The CDR3 contains 14 residues. The CDR3 nucleotides read TGTGCCAGCAGGGTTAGAAGGGGGAACACTGAAGCTTTCTTT. Its protein product is CASRVRRGNTEAFF.

The rearrangement joins TRBV11-2 to TRBJ2-2; 8 bases match TRBD2. The germline gives CDR1 SGHAT, CDR2 FQNNGV. The CDR3 is made up of 15 amino acids. V trimming: 3 bases; J trimming: 3 bases; junction bases outside the gene matches: 3. The CDR3 protein is CASSLRGADTGELFF. The CDR3 region has the DNA TGTGCCAGCAGCTTGCGGGGGGCCGACACCGGGGAGCTGTTTTTT.